The 32 T cell receptor beta chains below come from one sample, sequenced in a study of monozygotic twins with inflammatory bowel disease. For each CDR3 protein, TCRdb gives one entry from its re-call of the 5' RACE reads, without DNA. The listing contains 140,000 to 150,000 distinct CDR3 sequences. Specimen: blood. The receptor source for this set is a human donor with ulcerative colitis or Crohn's disease, or a healthy co-twin of an affected twin (not recorded which).

V gene TRBV4-1 combines with J gene TRBJ2-3; the D call of TRBD2 rests on TCRdb alone, since no DNA is present to check it. The CDR3 loop spans 15 amino acids. The germline CDR1 and CDR2 sequences are MGHRA and YSYEKL. CDR3 protein: CASSPPGGRPDTQYF.

J is TRBJ2-3 and V is TRBV5-1; checking the TCRdb D call of TRBD2 is not possible without DNA. The length of the CDR3 is 17 residues. Germline values: CDR1 SGHRS, CDR2 YFSETQ. This CDR3 reads CASSLQAAGLKADTQYF.

CDR3 loop: CASSTVAGSYEQYF. The V gene is TRBV5-1, the J gene TRBJ2-7; TCRdb indicates TRBD2, and absent DNA this call remains unverified. The CDR3 is 14 amino acids. The germline V gene encodes CDR1 SGHRS and CDR2 YFSETQ. The whole variable domain, filled in from reference TRBV5-1 and TRBJ2-7, reads KAGVTQTPRYLIKTRGQQVTLSCSPISGHRSVSWYQQTPGQGLQFLFEYFSETQRNKGNFPGRFSGRQFSNSRSEMNVSTLELGDSALYLCASSTVAGSYEQYFGPGTRLTVT.

V gene TRBV6-6 combines with J gene TRBJ2-7; no DNA is available, so the TRBD1 call from TCRdb remains unchecked. This CDR3 is built from 12 residues. CDR1 is MNHNY, CDR2 SVGAGI, per germline (reference sequence). This CDR3 is CASSPVGDEQYF.

The genes are TRBV9 and TRBJ2-6; without DNA, the TCRdb call of TRBD1 cannot be checked. Germline-derived CDR1 and CDR2 are SGDLS and YYNGEE. CDR3 length: 15 residues. CDR3 sequence: CASSPVGAGANVLTF.

The chain carries TRBV12-3 or TRBV12-4 and TRBJ2-7; without DNA, the TCRdb call of TRBD2 cannot be checked. The CDR3 spans 20 residues. Here the CDR3 reads CASSLDTLGQGRFLSYEQYF.

The CDR3: CAMGLNNEQFF. The rearrangement uses TRBV10-3 and TRBJ2-1. The CDR3 is made up of 11 amino acids. Per the germline V gene, CDR1 is ENHRY and CDR2 is SYGVKD.

The rearrangement joins TRBV7-2 to TRBJ1-1; TCRdb outputs TRBD1, but without DNA this stays unchecked. The germline V gene has CDR1 SGHTA and CDR2 FQGNSA. The CDR3 totals 14 residues. The CDR3 region is CASSLETGVDRAFF.

The rearrangement joins TRBV27 to TRBJ2-3; checking the TCRdb D call of TRBD2 is not possible without DNA. The CDR3 has 19 residues. Per the germline V gene, CDR1 is MNHEY and CDR2 is SMNVEV (reference sequence). This chain's CDR3 is CASSSTSWTSGTSTDTQYF.

The chain carries TRBV18 and TRBJ1-5; absent DNA, TCRdb's TRBD1 call cannot be checked. The CDR3 has 14 residues. The germline V gene encodes CDR1 KGHSH and CDR2 LQKENI. The CDR3 is CASSPDRAEQPQHF.

The chain carries TRBV30 and TRBJ2-5; TCRdb gives TRBD2 as the D gene, but with no DNA this cannot be confirmed. This CDR3 contains 16 residues. Germline V lookup: CDR1 GTSNPN, CDR2 SVGIG (reference sequence). CDR3 amino acids: CAWTAPRLAGGETQYF.

V usage is TRBV7-9 and J usage is TRBJ2-1. Germline lookup yields CDR1 SEHNR and CDR2 FQNEAQ (reference sequence). The CDR3 runs to 13 residues. The CDR3 reads CASSLGLGREQFF. Based on the CDR3 plus reference TRBV7-9 and TRBJ2-1, the full variable domain is DTGVSQNPRHKITKRGQNVTFRCDPISEHNRLYWYRQTLGQGPEFLTYFQNEAQLEKSRLLSDRFSAERPKGSFSTLEIQRTEQGDSAMYLCASSLGLGREQFFGPGTRLTVL.

The rearrangement links TRBV6-2 or TRBV6-3 to TRBJ1-2. The CDR3 contains 15 residues. CDR1 is MNHEY, CDR2 SVGEGT, per germline. CDR3 region: CASSSLPAGNYGYTF.

This chain links TRBV25-1 with TRBJ2-1. The CDR3 runs to 12 residues. CDR1 is MGHDK, CDR2 SYGVNS, per germline. CDR3 sequence reads: CASRPHWREQFF.

This sequence joins TRBV29-1 and TRBJ1-5. The CDR3 is made up of 12 amino acids. CDR1 and CDR2 (germline): SQVTM, ANQGSEA. CDR3 sequence: CSAGLPNQPQHF.

The chain combines TRBV20-1 with TRBJ1-4. This CDR3 is built from 13 residues. Germline assignment: CDR1 DFQATT and CDR2 SNEGSKA (reference sequence). The CDR3 loop is CSAREATNEKLFF.

This rearrangement joins TRBV12-3 or TRBV12-4 to TRBJ2-1; TCRdb calls TRBD1, which cannot be checked without DNA. CDR3 length: 14 amino acids. The CDR3 loop is CASSTTGGLGEQFF.

The chain combines TRBV5-6 with TRBJ2-2; the TCRdb call, TRBD1, lacks DNA for checking. This CDR3 comprises 14 residues. CDR1 is SGHDT, CDR2 YYEEEE, per germline. CDR3 amino acids: CASGGTADTGELFF.

The chain recombines TRBV15 with TRBJ2-2; TCRdb selects TRBD1, and the lack of DNA leaves this call unchecked. Germline CDR1 and CDR2: LNHNV and YYDKDF (reference sequence). This CDR3 contains 18 residues. CDR3: CATSRGFARDEGTGELFF.

The rearrangement uses TRBV29-1 and TRBJ1-4. Looked up from germline, CDR1 is SQVTM and CDR2 is ANQGSEA. The CDR3 contains 14 residues. This CDR3 is CSVAIGGPNEKLFF.

The V call is TRBV30, the J call TRBJ1-4. Germline V gene data show CDR1 as GTSNPN and CDR2 as SVGIG (reference sequence). CDR3 length: 15 amino acids. The chain's CDR3 is CAWSVRGFTNEKLFF.

This chain links TRBV6-1 with TRBJ2-1. Germline V gives CDR1 MNHNS, CDR2 SASEGT. This CDR3 has 14 amino acids. The CDR3 is CASSEEIHGNEQFF.

This rearrangement joins TRBV20-1 to TRBJ2-7; TCRdb selects TRBD1, and the lack of DNA leaves this call unchecked. The CDR3 sequence is 16 residues long. CDR1 DFQATT and CDR2 SNEGSKA come from the germline V gene (reference sequence). Here the CDR3 reads CSAKDRAIYNSYEQYF.

The chain carries TRBV4-1 and TRBJ1-6; TCRdb's D call of TRBD1 is untestable without DNA. Germline V lookup: CDR1 MGHRA, CDR2 YSYEKL. The CDR3 spans 16 residues. CDR3 region: CASSQAVGQYNSPLHF.

The chain couples TRBV6-4 to TRBJ2-3; TCRdb gives TRBD2 as the D gene, but with no DNA this cannot be confirmed. The CDR3 consists of 13 residues. The germline gives CDR1 MRHNA, CDR2 SNTAGT. CDR3 amino acids: CASPLAGKDTQYF.

The rearrangement uses TRBV5-6 and TRBJ2-2. Germline V gives CDR1 SGHDT, CDR2 YYEEEE. CDR3 length: 13 residues. CDR3 sequence: CASSPGTTGELFF.

V is TRBV7-2 and J is TRBJ1-2. Germline CDR1 SGHTA, CDR2 FQGNSA. The CDR3 runs 14 residues. The CDR3 loop is CASSPVVDNYGYTF.

V gene TRBV7-6 combines with J gene TRBJ1-2. The length of the CDR3 is 15 residues. The germline V gene has CDR1 SGHVS and CDR2 FNYEAQ. The CDR3 loop reads CASSLFDGTNYGYTF.

V and J are TRBV3-1 and TRBJ2-1; TCRdb returns TRBD2, unconfirmable since there is no DNA. The CDR3 contains 13 residues. In germline, CDR1 is LGHDT, CDR2 YNNKEL (reference sequence). CDR3 sequence: CASSQDGLARQFF.

The chain carries TRBV19 and TRBJ2-1. The CDR3 loop spans 13 amino acids. Germline CDR1 and CDR2: LNHDA and SQIVND (reference sequence). CDR3 residues: CASSYELAYEQFF.

The rearrangement uses TRBV5-1 and TRBJ1-2; the TCRdb call, TRBD1, lacks DNA for checking. Germline loops: CDR1 SGHRS, CDR2 YFSETQ. CDR3 size: 13 residues. The CDR3 is CASSLSGANGYTF.

V and J are TRBV5-1 and TRBJ1-1; TCRdb selects TRBD1, and the lack of DNA leaves this call unchecked. The CDR3 runs 14 residues. CDR1 is SGHRS and CDR2 is YFSETQ in the germline V gene. The CDR3 reads CASSSVQGSTEAFF.